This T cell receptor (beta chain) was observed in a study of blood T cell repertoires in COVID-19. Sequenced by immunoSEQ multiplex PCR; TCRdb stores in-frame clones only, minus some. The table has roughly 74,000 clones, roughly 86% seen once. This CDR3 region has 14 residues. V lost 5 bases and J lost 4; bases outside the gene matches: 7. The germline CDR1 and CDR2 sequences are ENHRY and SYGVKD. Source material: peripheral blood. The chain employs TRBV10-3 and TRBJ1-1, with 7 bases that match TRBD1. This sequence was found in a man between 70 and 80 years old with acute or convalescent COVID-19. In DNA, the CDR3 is TGTGCCATCAGTCAGACAGGGTTGGGCACTGAAGCTTTCTTT. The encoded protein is CAISQTGLGTEAFF.